One and the same sample provided the 23 T cell receptor beta chains below, sequenced in a study of T cell repertoires in cytomegalovirus infection. These receptors have no known antigen. TCRdb passed the reads through MiXCR, listing each CDR3 protein once. The sample includes hundreds of thousands of distinct CDR3 sequences, around a third of them seen just once. The source material was cultured CD8+ T cells from PBMCs, sampled from culture after CMV antigen stimulation. The receptors derive from a human donor in good health (CMV status not recorded). Some clones in this sample may be carry-over from other donors' samples.

A note on this clonotype: A single base separates this from a much larger clone, so it may be a read error. This chain links TRBV7-2 with TRBJ2-2, with TRBD2 matching 8 bases. Germline assignment: CDR1 SGHTA and CDR2 FQGNSA. This CDR3 spans 14 amino acids. The CDR3 protein is CVSSLARGAGELFF. DNA of the CDR3: TGTGTCAGCAGCTTGGCGCGGGGGGCCGGGGAGCTGTTTTTT.

This clonotype occurred many times. The germline gene is not matched at one end of the junction; a read error may be the cause. V and J are TRBV7-7 and TRBJ2-1, with 8 nucleotides matching TRBD2. Germline V gene sequence: CDR1 SSHAT, CDR2 FNYEAQ (reference sequence). The CDR3 is 16 amino acids. The CDR3 is CASSLARGGSYNEQFF. The CDR3, as DNA: TGTGCTAGCAGCTTAGCCCGCGGGGGGTCCTACAATGAGCAGTTCTTC.

The V and J genes are TRBV12-3 or TRBV12-4 and TRBJ1-5; D might be TRBD1 (5 bases). Trimming stripped 3 bases from V and 0 bases from J, with 15 bases between. This CDR3 has 17 amino acids. The CDR3 region is CASSLVAGGYSNQPQHF. Written as DNA, the CDR3 is TGTGCCAGCAGTTTGGTGGCTGGGGGATATAGCAATCAGCCCCAGCATTTT.

This clonotype was counted a few times. The chain recombines TRBV27 with TRBJ2-7; 8 nucleotides line up with TRBD1. This CDR3 is built from 15 residues. From germline, CDR1 is MNHEY and CDR2 SMNVEV (reference sequence). V was clipped by 10 bases and J by 7 bases; unmatched bases: 18. In DNA form, the CDR3 reads TGTGCCACTTCGCCCGACAGGGGATGGGTCGGGGAGCAGTACTTC. Translation: CATSPDRGWVGEQYF.

The CDR3 coding sequence is TGTGCCAGCAGTTCCAAACCTGGGTTGGACTATGGCTACACCTTC. Translation gives CASSSKPGLDYGYTF. The chain couples TRBV28 to TRBJ1-2; D remains ambiguous. This CDR3 is built from 15 residues. V gave up 4 bases and J gave up 3 bases, with 15 bases separating them. The V gene's germline CDR1 is MDHEN and CDR2 SYDVKM.

The sample holds a few counts of this clonotype. The chain employs TRBV4-2 and TRBJ2-1; D ambiguous. Germline V lookup: CDR1 LGHNA, CDR2 YNFKEQ. This CDR3 contains 13 residues. V lost 0 bases, J lost 10 bases, and 10 bases lay in between. The CDR3 is CASSQDYGREQFF. The CDR3 region has the DNA TGTGCCAGCAGCCAAGATTACGGACGGGAGCAGTTCTTC.

The chain has TRBV12-3 or TRBV12-4 and TRBJ1-5, with D hard to call. V dropped 5 bases and J dropped 1 base, with 9 bases sitting between them. The CDR3 covers 14 residues. The CDR3 region is CASSPHASNQPQHF. The CDR3 DNA reads as TGTGCCAGCAGTCCGCACGCGAGCAATCAGCCCCAGCATTTT.

The gene calls are TRBV7-2 and TRBJ1-5; 7 nucleotides agree with TRBD1. J was trimmed by 6 bases and V by 9 bases; bases with no gene match: 14. Germline CDR1 reads SGHTA; CDR2 reads FQGNSA. The CDR3 totals 15 residues. In nucleotides, the CDR3 is TGTGCCAGAAGCCCCTCAGACAGGGTCGCTCAGCCCCAGCATTTT. It specifies CARSPSDRVAQPQHF.

Only a few counts were recorded for this clonotype. The rearrangement uses TRBV7-8 and TRBJ2-7, with D tentatively TRBD2 (7 bases). Germline V CDR1 and CDR2: SGHVS, FQNEAQ. Between the trimmed V and J ends, which lost 7 bases and 3 bases, there was a span of 13 bases. The CDR3 has 13 residues. The CDR3 here is CASKEGGDYEQYF. DNA for the CDR3: TGTGCCAGCAAGGAGGGGGGGGACTACGAGCAGTACTTC.

V usage is TRBV5-4 and J usage is TRBJ2-1; D remains unclear. This CDR3 region has 13 residues. The germline V and J ends were trimmed by 9 bases and 5 bases, with 15 bases remaining between them. The germline V gene encodes CDR1 SGHNT and CDR2 YYREEE (reference sequence). CDR3 amino acids: CATLRPPNNEQFF. The CDR3 coding sequence is TGTGCCACCCTCCGCCCGCCTAACAATGAGCAGTTCTTC.

The gene calls are TRBV20-1 and TRBJ2-7; TRBD1 aligns across 9 bases. Germline V lookup: CDR1 DFQATT, CDR2 SNEGSKA (reference sequence). The ends lost 6 bases at V and 1 base at J; junction bases unmatched: 7. The CDR3 consists of 14 residues. Here the CDR3 reads CSAGDRELSYEQYV. DNA of the CDR3: TGCAGTGCAGGGGACAGGGAACTATCCTACGAGCAGTACGTC.

J is TRBJ2-1 and V is TRBV29-1; no clear D. CDR1 SQVTM and CDR2 ANQGSEA come from the germline V gene. CDR3 length equals 11 residues. V shed 4 bases and J shed 10 bases, with 11 bases lying between them. The CDR3 is CSVGPESEQFF. Written as DNA, the CDR3 is TGCAGCGTTGGGCCCGAAAGCGAGCAGTTCTTC.

Worth noting for this clonotype: A junction end diverges from the germline sequence, so it may reflect a read error. V usage is TRBV2 and J usage is TRBJ1-1; the D is unclear. Germline assignment: CDR1 SNHLY and CDR2 FYNNEI. The CDR3 contains 10 residues. The CDR3 sequence: CASSEGLTLF. In DNA form, the CDR3 reads TGTGCCAGCAGTGAGGGCCTGACCCTCTTT.

The chain links TRBV12-3 or TRBV12-4 to TRBJ2-1; possible D gene TRBD1, 6 bases. The CDR3 extends over 14 amino acids. V was pared by 5 bases and J by 1 base, with 9 bases between. The CDR3 is CASSIGTSYNEQFF. The CDR3 nucleotides are TGTGCCAGCAGTATCGGGACATCCTACAATGAGCAGTTCTTC.

The chain employs TRBV12-3 or TRBV12-4 and TRBJ2-4; D not resolved. Trimming pared 4 bases from V and 0 bases from J, leaving 16 bases between. This CDR3 has 17 residues. This CDR3 is CASSSKSAYIAKNIQYF. As DNA, the CDR3 is TGTGCCAGCAGTTCCAAAAGCGCTTATATAGCCAAAAACATTCAGTACTTC.

The rearrangement joins TRBV5-5 to TRBJ2-2, with D unresolved. Germline CDR1 reads SGHKS; CDR2 reads YYEKEE (reference sequence). The CDR3 extends over 15 amino acids. V lost 6 bases to trimming and J lost 4 bases, with 16 bases between them. The chain's CDR3 is CASNPSGFSTGELFF. The CDR3 bases are TGTGCCAGCAATCCGTCCGGGTTCAGCACCGGGGAGCTGTTTTTT.

Only a few counts were recorded for this clonotype. The gene calls are TRBV19 and TRBJ2-1, with 7 bases aligning to TRBD1. Per the germline V gene, CDR1 is LNHDA and CDR2 is SQIVND (reference sequence). The CDR3 spans 15 residues. J was trimmed by 7 bases and V by 7 bases; bases with no gene match: 13. Here the CDR3 reads CASTPTGTLGNEQFF. The CDR3 DNA reads as TGTGCCAGTACCCCGACAGGGACCTTAGGGAATGAGCAGTTCTTC.

This sequence joins TRBV6-1 and TRBJ2-2, with TRBD1 as a possible D gene (6 bases). CDR1 and CDR2 from the germline V gene are MNHNS and SASEGT. The V end lost 2 bases, the J end lost 9 bases, and 13 bases lay between the germline ends. The CDR3 length is 14 residues. This CDR3 reads CASSELAGARELFF. The CDR3 DNA is TGTGCCAGCAGTGAATTGGCAGGGGCCCGGGAGCTGTTTTTT.

This clonotype occurred a few times. The J gene is TRBJ2-5, the V gene TRBV6-5, with TRBD2 matching 10 bases. After removal of 4 bases from V and 4 bases from J, the junction contained 6 bases not matched to a gene. CDR3 length equals 15 residues. Per germline, CDR1 MNHEY and CDR2 SVGAGI. This CDR3 is CASSSISGGPETQYF. The DNA of the CDR3 is TGTGCCAGCAGTTCTATTAGCGGGGGGCCAGAGACCCAGTACTTC.

Points on this clonotype: The junction shows a germline mismatch at one end, possibly a read error. J is TRBJ1-2 and V is TRBV12-3 or TRBV12-4; the D gene is possibly TRBD1 (5 bases). The CDR3 has 15 amino acids. The CDR3 region has the DNA TGTGTCAGCAGTCCGCGGGGGGGTCTGGACTATGGCTACACCTTC. This sequence encodes CVSSPRGGLDYGYTF.

The chain combines TRBV2 with TRBJ2-3; D possibly corresponds to TRBD1 (7 bases). The CDR3 sequence is 15 residues long. With 6 bases removed from V and 5 bases from J, the gap between germline ends came to 18 bases. CDR1 is SNHLY and CDR2 is FYNNEI in the germline V gene. This chain's CDR3 is CASRRGTAGRDTQYF. CDR3 bases: TGTGCCAGCAGGAGAGGGACAGCGGGCAGAGATACGCAGTATTTT. Combining the CDR3 with reference TRBV2 and TRBJ2-3 gives the whole variable domain EPEVTQTPSHQVTQMGQEVILRCVPISNHLYFYWYRQILGQKVEFLVSFYNNEISEKSEIFDDQFSVERPDGSNFTLKIRSTKLEDSAMYFCASRRGTAGRDTQYFGPGTRLTVL.

This clonotype was observed once. This CDR3 is CASSESGGNYGYTF. The DNA for the CDR3 is TGTGCCAGCAGTGAATCTGGGGGTAACTATGGCTACACCTTC. V and J are TRBV25-1 and TRBJ1-2; weak D call: TRBD1 (5 bases). V gave up 1 base and J gave up 1 base, with 7 bases separating them. This CDR3 is built from 14 residues. CDR1 is MGHDK and CDR2 is SYGVNS in the germline V gene.

This clonotype was seen once. The chain recombines TRBV12-3 or TRBV12-4 with TRBJ1-2, with no clear D. There are 12 residues in the CDR3. V lost 0 bases and J lost 10, with 9 bases in between. For the CDR3, the DNA is TGTGCCAGCAGTTTAGCCTTCCGGGACTACACCTTC. Its protein is CASSLAFRDYTF.